Listed below are T cell receptor beta chains from one sample, sequenced in a study of technical replicates of blood from a handful of donors. TCRdb's copy holds only in-frame clones and misses some; the assay was immunoSEQ multiplex PCR. The sample lists 60,000 to 90,000 clones, 95% to 96% occurring once. The material sequenced was T cells isolated from PBMCs. All receptors derive from a human donor in good health. Each CDR3 is given with its conserved first and last residue. Each record gives: J gene, clone size, D gene, V gene, CDR3 protein, CDR3 DNA. The D gene is left open where the match is weak. Some rows have no size entry. The others give once, few or many, or a class for an expanded clone.

>TRBJ1-1|NA|NA|TRBV5-6
CASSWERGADTEAFF
TGTGCCAGCAGCTGGGAGCGCGGGGCGGACACTGAAGCTTTCTTT
>TRBJ2-7|NA|NA|TRBV6-5
CASTGYEKQYF
TGTGCCAGCACGGGGTACGAGAAGCAGTACTTC
>TRBJ1-5|NA|NA|TRBV5-6
CASSLGAAGHLPQHF
TGTGCCAGCAGCTTGGGTGCGGCAGGGCATTTGCCCCAGCATTTT
>TRBJ2-7|NA|TRBD1|TRBV19
CASSVGQGAYEQYF
TGTGCCAGTAGTGTTGGACAGGGAGCCTACGAGCAGTACTTC
>TRBJ2-2|NA|NA|TRBV28
CASSLSTITGELFF
TGTGCCAGCAGTTTATCGACAATCACCGGGGAGCTGTTTTTT
>TRBJ1-5|NA|NA|TRBV28
CASSSWASRAGDGNQPQHF
TGTGCCAGCAGTTCTTGGGCCTCCCGGGCGGGGGATGGCAATCAGCCCCAGCATTTT
>TRBJ1-6|NA|NA|TRBV7-9
CASSSRSPVGNSPLHF
TGTGCCAGCAGTTCCAGGTCTCCCGTGGGTAATTCACCCCTCCACTTT
>TRBJ2-7|NA|NA|TRBV6-1
CASSEVSSAYEQYF
TGTGCCAGCAGTGAAGTGTCTAGTGCCTACGAGCAGTACTTC
>TRBJ1-4|NA|NA|TRBV14
CASSQIHAGDEKLFF
TGTGCCAGCAGCCAAATACATGCCGGGGATGAAAAACTGTTTTTT
>TRBJ2-5|NA|NA|TRBV2
CASSDVVAGRETQYF
TGTGCCAGCAGTGATGTGGTGGCAGGGCGAGAGACCCAGTACTTC
>TRBJ2-1|NA|TRBD2|TRBV2
CASSVFGGGRDEQFF
TGTGCCAGCAGTGTCTTCGGGGGGGGCCGAGATGAGCAGTTCTTC
>TRBJ2-7|NA|TRBD2|TRBV5-4
CASSFAGGGLSYF
TGTGCCAGCAGCTTCGCGGGGGGCGGGTTGAGTTACTTC
>TRBJ2-7|NA|TRBD1|TRBV7-9
CASSSKTGSPYEQYF
TGTGCCAGCAGCTCCAAGACAGGGTCCCCTTACGAGCAGTACTTC
>TRBJ1-2|NA|TRBD1|TRBV5-1
CASSRDRGNYGYTF
TGCGCCAGCAGTAGGGACAGGGGGAACTATGGCTACACCTTC
>TRBJ1-1|NA|TRBD1|TRBV4-1
CASSHEDREAFF
TGCGCCAGCAGCCACGAGGACAGGGAAGCTTTCTTT
>TRBJ2-7|NA|NA|TRBV19
CASSIVLSSYEQYF
TGTGCCAGTAGTATTGTCCTGTCTTCCTACGAGCAGTACTTC
>TRBJ1-1|few|NA|TRBV2
CASSEQGPNTEAFF
TGTGCCAGCAGTGAACAGGGCCCGAACACTGAAGCTTTCTTT
>TRBJ2-7|NA|NA|TRBV27
CASSPQGFEQYF
TGTGCCAGCAGTCCCCAGGGGTTCGAGCAGTACTTC
>TRBJ1-1|once|NA|TRBV11-3
CASSRDHTEAFF
TGTGCCAGCAGCCGGGATCACACTGAAGCTTTCTTT
>TRBJ1-5|NA|NA|TRBV27
CASSLSPPSGYSNQPQHF
TGTGCCAGCAGTTTATCTCCCCCAAGCGGATATAGCAATCAGCCCCAGCATTTT
>TRBJ2-7|NA|TRBD2|TRBV5-6
CASSSLAGGSYEQYF
TGTGCCAGCAGCTCACTGGCGGGGGGCTCCTACGAGCAGTACTTC
>TRBJ2-7|NA|TRBD2|TRBV7-9
CASSDGRDFYEQYF
TGTGCCAGCAGCGACGGGAGGGACTTTTACGAGCAGTACTTC
>TRBJ1-2|NA|NA|TRBV6-1
CASSVRGNYGYTF
TGTGCCAGCAGTGTCAGGGGCAACTATGGCTACACCTTC
>TRBJ1-1|NA|NA|TRBV4-1
CASTGNTEAFF
TGCGCCAGTACAGGGAACACTGAAGCTTTCTTT
>TRBJ1-2|NA|NA|TRBV6-1
CASSEIGLHGEGYTF
TGTGCCAGCAGTGAAATTGGCCTACATGGTGAGGGTTACACCTTC
>TRBJ2-3|NA|NA|TRBV7-6
CASSLAGTRTDTQYF
TGTGCCAGCAGCTTGGCCGGGACTCGCACAGATACGCAGTATTTT
>TRBJ2-6|NA|TRBD1|TRBV19
CASSDWDRVGANVLTF
TGTGCCAGTAGCGATTGGGACAGGGTAGGGGCCAACGTCCTGACTTTC
>TRBJ1-1|once|TRBD1|TRBV19
CAISRTGGPATEAFF
TGTGCCATTTCGAGGACAGGGGGTCCTGCGACTGAAGCTTTCTTT
>TRBJ1-6|few|NA|TRBV9
CASSVTKANSPLHF
TGTGCCAGCAGCGTGACAAAGGCGAATTCACCCCTCCACTTT
>TRBJ1-1|NA|NA|TRBV5-4
CASRRGGGRTEAFF
TGTGCCAGCAGACGTGGGGGGGGTCGGACTGAAGCTTTCTTT
>TRBJ1-1|few|NA|TRBV4-1
CASSQDRSWNTEAFF
TGCGCCAGCAGCCAAGACAGGTCATGGAACACTGAAGCTTTCTTT
>TRBJ2-1|NA|TRBD1|TRBV5-1
CASSLVGTALVGQFF
TGCGCCAGCAGCTTGGTCGGGACAGCCCTGGTTGGGCAGTTCTTC
>TRBJ2-7|once|TRBD2|TRBV7-9
CASSETSGRVDEQYF
TGTGCCAGCAGCGAAACTAGCGGGAGAGTCGACGAGCAGTACTTC
>TRBJ1-6|once|TRBD1|TRBV7-2
CASSSRDRGNSPLHF
TGTGCCAGCAGCTCGAGGGACAGGGGTAATTCACCCCTCCACTTT
>TRBJ1-1|NA|NA|TRBV4-1
CASSRERGEEAFF
TGCGCCAGCAGCCGAGAGCGGGGGGAAGAAGCTTTCTTT
>TRBJ1-5|NA|NA|TRBV9
CASSVSGGSNQPQHF
TGTGCCAGCAGCGTAAGCGGCGGAAGCAATCAGCCCCAGCATTTT
>TRBJ1-1|NA|NA|TRBV4-1
CASSGQSLWSEAFF
TGCGCCAGCAGTGGCCAGTCGCTTTGGAGTGAAGCTTTCTTT
>TRBJ1-5|once|TRBD1|TRBV4-1
CASSQTGQGQPQHF
TGCGCCAGCAGCCAAACGGGACAGGGACAGCCCCAGCATTTT
>TRBJ2-5|NA|NA|TRBV5-1
CASSPRGRSVETQYF
TGCGCCAGCAGCCCCAGAGGGAGGTCGGTGGAGACCCAGTACTTC
>TRBJ1-2|once|NA|TRBV4-1
CASSHLIGGKSSNGYTF
TGCGCCAGCAGCCATCTGATTGGGGGGAAATCGTCGAATGGCTACACCTTC
>TRBJ1-6|few|NA|TRBV18
CASSLNRDFNSPLHF
TGTGCCAGCTCGCTAAACAGGGATTTCAATTCACCCCTCCACTTT
>TRBJ1-5|NA|NA|TRBV9
CASSVDGQTNQPQHF
TGTGCCAGCAGCGTAGACGGACAGACAAATCAGCCCCAGCATTTT
>TRBJ2-2|once|TRBD2|TRBV7-8
CASSSPLLAGGRDTGELFF
TGTGCCAGCAGCTCCCCGTTGTTGGCGGGGGGGCGTGACACCGGGGAGCTGTTTTTT
>TRBJ1-4|NA|NA|TRBV10-1
CASSESEGEKLFF
TGCGCCAGCAGTGAGTCTGAGGGTGAAAAACTGTTTTTT
>TRBJ1-2|NA|NA|TRBV28
CASSFRGALYGYTF
TGTGCCAGCAGTTTTCGGGGGGCCCTCTATGGCTACACCTTC
>TRBJ1-4|NA|TRBD1|TRBV18
CASSPPVTGVTNEKLFF
TGTGCCAGCTCACCACCGGTTACAGGGGTTACTAATGAAAAACTGTTTTTT
>TRBJ2-1|NA|TRBD1|TRBV30
CAWSVPRTGGRYEQFF
TGTGCCTGGAGTGTACCTCGGACAGGGGGTAGATATGAGCAGTTCTTC
>TRBJ2-7|NA|NA|TRBV6-5
CASSRDTYYEQYF
TGTGCCAGCAGTAGGGACACCTACTACGAGCAGTACTTC
>TRBJ2-5|NA|TRBD2|TRBV30
CAWTTSGERQETQYF
TGTGCCTGGACGACTAGCGGGGAGCGCCAAGAGACCCAGTACTTC
>TRBJ2-3|NA|TRBD2|TRBV7-9
CASSLGPGTSGRRADTQYF
TGTGCCAGCAGCTTAGGTCCCGGGACTAGCGGGAGGCGAGCAGATACGCAGTATTTT